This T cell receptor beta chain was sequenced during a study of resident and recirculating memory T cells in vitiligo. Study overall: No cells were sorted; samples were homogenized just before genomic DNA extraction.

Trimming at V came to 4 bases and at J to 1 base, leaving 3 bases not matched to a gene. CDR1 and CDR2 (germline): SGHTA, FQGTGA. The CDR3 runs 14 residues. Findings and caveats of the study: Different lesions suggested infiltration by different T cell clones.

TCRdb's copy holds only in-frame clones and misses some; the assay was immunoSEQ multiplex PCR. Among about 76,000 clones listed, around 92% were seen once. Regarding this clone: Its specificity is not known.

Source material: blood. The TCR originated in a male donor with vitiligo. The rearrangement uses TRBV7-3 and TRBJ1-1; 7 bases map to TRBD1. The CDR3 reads CASSSQGWNTEAFF. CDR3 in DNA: TGTGCCAGCAGCTCACAGGGGTGGAACACTGAAGCTTTCTTT. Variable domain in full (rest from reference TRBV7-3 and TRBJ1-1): GAGVSQTPSNKVTEKGKYVELRCDPISGHTALYWYRQSLGQGPEFLIYFQGTGAADDSGLPNDRFFAVRPEGSVSTLKIQRTERGDSAVYLCASSSQGWNTEAFFGQGTRLTVV.